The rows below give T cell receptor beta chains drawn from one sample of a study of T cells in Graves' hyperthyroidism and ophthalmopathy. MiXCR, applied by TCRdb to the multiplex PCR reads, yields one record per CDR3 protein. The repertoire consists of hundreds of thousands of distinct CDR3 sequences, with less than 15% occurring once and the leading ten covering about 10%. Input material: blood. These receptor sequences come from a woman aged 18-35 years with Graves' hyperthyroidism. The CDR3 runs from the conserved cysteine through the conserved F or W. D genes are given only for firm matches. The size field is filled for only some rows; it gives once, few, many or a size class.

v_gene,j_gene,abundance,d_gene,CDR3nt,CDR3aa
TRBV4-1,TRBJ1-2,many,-,TGCGCCAGCAGCCAAATTGGAACAGGGTTAGACTATGGCTACACCTTC,CASSQIGTGLDYGYTF
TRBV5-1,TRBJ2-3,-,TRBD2,TGCGCCAGCAGCCCCGGACTAGCGGGAGGGGGGGGAGATACGCAGTATTTT,CASSPGLAGGGGDTQYF
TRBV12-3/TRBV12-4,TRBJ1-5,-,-,TGTGCCAGCAGCCCCCCCGGTTGGAATCAGCCCCAGCATTTT,CASSPPGWNQPQHF
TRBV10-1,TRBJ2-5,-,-,TGCGCCAGCAGTGAGTCCGGGTCACGGGAGACCCCGTACTTC,CASSESGSRETPYF
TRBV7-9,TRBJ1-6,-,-,TGTGCCAGCAGCCCTCGACCCGGAGAGCCAGTTGGTTCACCCCTCCACTTT,CASSPRPGEPVGSPLHF
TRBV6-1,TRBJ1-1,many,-,TGTGCCAGCAGTCCACTAGGGGGAAAGGACACTGAAGCTTTCTTT,CASSPLGGKDTEAFF
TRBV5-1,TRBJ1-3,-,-,TGCGCCAGCAGCTTGGAGGGAGACTCTGGAAACACCATATATTTT,CASSLEGDSGNTIYF
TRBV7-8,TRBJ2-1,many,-,TGTGCCAGCAGCTTAGAAGGCTTACTCGGCAATGAGCAGTTCTTC,CASSLEGLLGNEQFF
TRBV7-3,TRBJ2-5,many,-,TGTGCCAGCAGCTCCGGGGCCCCGGGGGAGACCCAGTACTTC,CASSSGAPGETQYF
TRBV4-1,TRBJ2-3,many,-,TGCGCCAGCAGCCGCCCGGGGGTGGATACGCAGTATTTT,CASSRPGVDTQYF
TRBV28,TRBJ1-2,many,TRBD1,TGTGCCAGCGGTCCCAGGGGGTCATATGGCTACACCTTC,CASGPRGSYGYTF
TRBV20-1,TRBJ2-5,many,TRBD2,TGCAGTGCTCCGCCTAGCGGGAGTAAAGAGACCCAGTACTTC,CSAPPSGSKETQYF
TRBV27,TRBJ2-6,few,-,TGTGCCAGCAGACATACAGGGAACTCTGGGGCCAACGTCCTGACTTTC,CASRHTGNSGANVLTF
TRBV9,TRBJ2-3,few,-,TGTGCCAGCAGCGCGGACCATATAGGGCGGCACACAGATACGCAGTATTTT,CASSADHIGRHTDTQYF
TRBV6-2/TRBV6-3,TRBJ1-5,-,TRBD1,TGTGCCAGCAGCCGACCACAGGGGGGGCAGCCCCAGCATTTT,CASSRPQGGQPQHF
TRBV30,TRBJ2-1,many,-,TGTGCCTGGAGTGAAGCGGGCAATGAGCAGTTCTTC,CAWSEAGNEQFF
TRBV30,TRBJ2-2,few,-,TGTGCCGGTATACCAGGGGGGGTAGGCACCGGGGAGCTGTTTTTT,CAGIPGGVGTGELFF
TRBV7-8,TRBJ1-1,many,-,TGTGCCAGCAGCTTAGCGTCGTCAGGAGAAGCTTTCTTT,CASSLASSGEAFF